This T cell receptor (beta chain) stems from a study of vaccination and CD4 T cells after COVID-19. Findings of the study overall: Spike mono-reactivity was found in 304 of 307 vaccine-specific clones from convalescent patients.

Sequencing of DNA taken from cultured CD4+ T cells relied on the Oncomine TCR Beta short-read assay. Each CDR3 protein gets one entry after TCRdb re-called the PCR reads with MiXCR. This sample has about 19,000 distinct CDR3 sequences, with 51% found just once. This CDR3 contains 14 residues. Per germline, CDR1 SSHAT and CDR2 FNYEAQ (reference sequence). Treatment meaning: roughly ten-day PBMC culture with coronavirus spike peptide pools or control peptides (ViraFEST assay). This clonotype was counted a few times. Its antigen is currently unknown. A junction boundary mismatches the germline segment, possibly from a read error.

This clonotype originated in a human donor who had recovered from COVID-19. Specimen: CD4+ T cells from blood, cultured in vitro, collected before SARS-CoV-2 vaccination. This rearrangement joins TRBV7-7 to TRBJ2-2; D is undetermined. The CDR3 loop reads CASSLVSNTGELFF. CDR3 nucleotide sequence: TGTGCTAGCAGCTTAGTCTCGAACACCGGGGAGCTGTTTTTT.